Listed here are 30 T cell receptor beta chains from one sample, sequenced in a study of cytomegalovirus exposure and HLA in healthy donors. 60 Vbeta and 13 Jbeta primers were used in PCR. Method: immunoSEQ multiplex PCR; TCRdb's copy keeps in-frame clones and lacks some. The data show 90,000 or so clones, 75% to 80% seen once. Source material: PBMCs. The receptor set was obtained from a female donor in good health and CMV-seronegative.

This chain uses TRBV5-1 with TRBJ2-7; possibly TRBD1 for D (5 bases). CDR3 length: 14 amino acids. The V gene's germline CDR1 is SGHRS and CDR2 YFSETQ. Between the trimmed V and J ends, which lost 2 bases and 5 bases, there was a span of 14 bases. DNA for the CDR3: TGCGCCAGCAGCTTCGAACCAGGGCCACACGAGCAGTACTTC. Protein sequence: CASSFEPGPHEQYF.

With respect to this clone: The junction and the germline gene differ at one end; a read error may be behind it. V gene TRBV4-1 combines with J gene TRBJ2-3, with 16 bases fitting TRBD2. The length of the CDR3 is 17 residues. Per germline, CDR1 MGHRA and CDR2 YSYEKL. As DNA, the CDR3 is TGCGCCAGCAGTCAAGGGGGACTAGCGGGGGGGCCAGATACGCAGTATTTT. The encoded protein is CASSQGGLAGGPDTQYF.

This chain connects TRBV30 to TRBJ1-1; D possibly corresponds to TRBD1 (6 bases). The ends were cut back, 4 bases at V and 1 base at J, with 7 bases in the middle. The germline V gene encodes CDR1 GTSNPN and CDR2 SVGIG (reference sequence). There are 12 residues in the CDR3. As DNA, the CDR3 is TGTGCCTGGACAGGGGAGAACACTGAAGCTTTCTTT. This translates into CAWTGENTEAFF.

V gene TRBV4-3 combines with J gene TRBJ2-5; tentative D call: TRBD2 (5 bases). The CDR3 totals 15 residues. Germline CDR1 and CDR2: LGHNA and YSLEER. V was cut by 1 base and J by 1 base, with 10 bases left in between. The CDR3 loop is CASSQGGGSQETQYF. DNA of the CDR3: TGCGCCAGCAGCCAAGGCGGTGGGAGCCAAGAGACCCAGTACTTC.

This sequence joins TRBV18 and TRBJ1-3; 9 bases line up with TRBD1. Germline V gene data show CDR1 as KGHSH and CDR2 as LQKENI. The CDR3 has 15 residues. V lost 3 bases, J lost 0 bases, and 0 bases stayed unmatched. CDR3 in amino acids: CASSPGQGSGNTIYF. Here the CDR3 DNA reads TGTGCCAGCTCACCGGGACAGGGCTCTGGAAACACCATATATTTT.

The chain combines TRBV7-9 with TRBJ1-6; no clear D. Germline V CDR1 and CDR2: SEHNR, FQNEAQ (reference sequence). V was clipped by 5 bases and J by 5 bases, with 13 bases between them. This CDR3 is 15 amino acids long. CDR3 in DNA: TGTGCCAGCAGCCCCCGGGGAAGTGATAATTCACCCCTCCACTTT. Translated: CASSPRGSDNSPLHF.

V usage is TRBV4-3 and J usage is TRBJ1-3, with D unresolved. Germline CDR1 and CDR2: LGHNA and YSLEER. The CDR3 covers 15 residues. Trimming took off 3 bases at V and 4 bases at J, with 13 bases between the two ends. This chain's CDR3 is CASSQTRGSGNTIYF. CDR3 coding DNA: TGCGCCAGCAGCCAGACGCGCGGCTCAGGAAACACCATATATTTT.

This chain links TRBV18 with TRBJ2-7, with D hard to call. Germline CDR1 KGHSH, CDR2 LQKENI. Trimming removed 2 bases at V and 2 bases at J, with 10 bases between. The CDR3 is 14 amino acids. The CDR3 loop is CASSPEFKTYEQYF. The CDR3 DNA is TGTGCCAGCTCACCAGAGTTCAAAACCTACGAGCAGTACTTC.

The V and J genes are TRBV7-9 and TRBJ2-2; 13 nucleotides agree with TRBD2. The trim removed 4 bases at V and 4 bases at J, leaving 3 bases unmatched. The V gene's germline CDR1 is SEHNR and CDR2 FQNEAQ (reference sequence). This CDR3 spans 16 amino acids. The CDR3 loop reads CASSSRTSGGTGELFF. The CDR3 DNA is TGTGCCAGCAGCTCGCGGACTAGCGGGGGCACCGGGGAGCTGTTTTTT.

The V call is TRBV5-1, the J call TRBJ2-1; 8 nucleotides match TRBD2. The J segment lost 2 bases and the V segment lost 2 bases, leaving 3 bases of the junction unmatched. Germline V lookup: CDR1 SGHRS, CDR2 YFSETQ. CDR3 length: 15 amino acids. For the CDR3, the DNA is TGCGCCAGCAGCTTTGGGGGACTAGCCTACAATGAGCAGTTCTTC. The encoded protein is CASSFGGLAYNEQFF.

This clone was seen just once. The rearrangement joins TRBV6-5 to TRBJ1-5; D remains unclear. The V gene lost 4 bases and the J gene lost 3 bases, with 16 bases spanning the gap. This CDR3 is built from 16 residues. The V gene's germline CDR1 is MNHEY and CDR2 SVGAGI. The CDR3 nucleotides are TGTGCCAGCAGTTCCAACCCGATTGGACTCAATCAGCCCCAGCATTTT. Translated: CASSSNPIGLNQPQHF.

The gene calls are TRBV6-6 and TRBJ1-4, with TRBD1 matching over 7 bases. The CDR3 runs 16 residues. CDR1 is MNHNY, CDR2 SVGAGI, per germline (reference sequence). V lost 6 bases and J lost 6; bases outside the gene matches: 13. The CDR3 region has the DNA TGTGCCAGCAGGGACTCTTCAGGGGGATTACATGAAAAACTGTTTTTT. Its protein is CASRDSSGGLHEKLFF.

The chain couples TRBV28 to TRBJ2-1; TRBD2 matches at 9 bases. With 6 bases clipped from V and 3 bases from J, the junction kept 9 bases outside the gene matches. Germline-derived CDR1 and CDR2 are MDHEN and SYDVKM. The CDR3 runs to 16 residues. The CDR3 DNA sequence: TGTGCCAGCAGGAAATCTAGCGGGATAAACTACAATGAGCAGTTCTTC. Translation: CASRKSSGINYNEQFF.

This clone was picked up one time. The chain carries TRBV28 and TRBJ1-5; a weak D match, TRBD1 (6 bases). This CDR3 spans 14 amino acids. V dropped 3 bases and J dropped 5 bases, with 11 bases sitting between them. CDR1 and CDR2 (germline): MDHEN, SYDVKM. The CDR3, as DNA: TGTGCCAGCAGTTTGGTGGGGGCGTATCAGCCCCAGCATTTT. This gives the protein CASSLVGAYQPQHF.

The V call is TRBV4-1, the J call TRBJ2-3; a weak D match, TRBD1 (6 bases). V was shortened by 4 bases and J by 1 base, with 15 bases between the two germline ends. In germline, CDR1 is MGHRA, CDR2 YSYEKL. The CDR3 has 16 residues. CDR3 region: CASSPDSSRGTDTQYF. CDR3 nucleotide sequence: TGCGCCAGCAGCCCGGACAGCAGTCGGGGCACAGATACGCAGTATTTT.

The chain uses TRBV5-1 and TRBJ2-5; TRBD1 aligns across 7 bases. Germline CDR1 and CDR2: SGHRS and YFSETQ. V shed 2 bases, J shed 2 bases, and the junction held 3 bases outside the gene matches. CDR3 length: 14 amino acids. The CDR3 loop reads CASSFGQDQETQYF. The DNA for the CDR3 is TGCGCCAGCAGCTTCGGACAGGATCAAGAGACCCAGTACTTC. The complete variable domain, with remaining parts taken from reference TRBV5-1 and TRBJ2-5, reads KAGVTQTPRYLIKTRGQQVTLSCSPISGHRSVSWYQQTPGQGLQFLFEYFSETQRNKGNFPGRFSGRQFSNSRSEMNVSTLELGDSALYLCASSFGQDQETQYFGPGTRLLVL.

J is TRBJ2-1 and V is TRBV29-1; TRBD2 agrees at 7 bases. The V gene's germline CDR1 is SQVTM and CDR2 ANQGSEA. The CDR3 is 13 residues long. The trim removed 2 bases at V and 6 bases at J, leaving 4 bases unmatched. DNA for the CDR3: TGCAGCGTTGAACGGGGGAGGGCCAATGAGCAGTTCTTC. This sequence encodes CSVERGRANEQFF.

The V call is TRBV28, the J call TRBJ2-3; 7 bases fit TRBD2. V lost 4 bases, J lost 3 bases, and 4 bases stayed unmatched. CDR1 and CDR2 from the germline V gene are MDHEN and SYDVKM. The CDR3 totals 14 residues. CDR3 region: CASSSNGRTDTQYF. CDR3 sequence (DNA): TGTGCCAGCAGTTCGAACGGGAGGACAGATACGCAGTATTTT.

This clone was observed once. The rearrangement joins TRBV19 to TRBJ1-1; D gene uncertain. CDR3 size: 14 residues. Trimming shortened V by 1 base and J by 4 bases, and 10 bases separated the two germline ends. The germline V gene has CDR1 LNHDA and CDR2 SQIVND (reference sequence). This CDR3 reads CASSIARDGTEAFF. The CDR3 DNA sequence: TGTGCCAGTAGTATAGCGAGGGATGGCACTGAAGCTTTCTTT.

V gene TRBV2 combines with J gene TRBJ1-4; D might be TRBD1 (5 bases). The CDR3 runs to 12 residues. V was cut by 9 bases and J by 14 bases, with 19 bases left in between. Germline CDR1 and CDR2: SNHLY and FYNNEI. In DNA form, the CDR3 reads TGTGCCAGTTCCCCTGGGGGGAGAGATCTGTTTTTT. Translating gives CASSPGGRDLFF.

The genes are TRBV7-2 and TRBJ2-5; TRBD1 agrees at 10 bases. From germline, CDR1 is SGHTA and CDR2 FQGNSA. Trimming removed 5 bases from V and 4 bases from J; junction bases left unmatched: 7. The CDR3 length is 15 residues. The CDR3 DNA reads TGTGCCAGCAGCCAGCGACAGGGGGCGGCAGAGACCCAGTACTTC. Its protein is CASSQRQGAAETQYF. Combining the CDR3 with reference TRBV7-2 and TRBJ2-5 gives the whole variable domain GAGVSQSPSNKVTEKGKDVELRCDPISGHTALYWYRQSLGQGLEFLIYFQGNSAPDKSGLPSDRFSAERTGGSVSTLTIQRTQQEDSAVYLCASSQRQGAAETQYFGPGTRLLVL.

The chain joins TRBV6-6 to TRBJ1-5; D might be TRBD1 (5 bases). CDR3 length: 16 amino acids. V was pared by 0 bases and J by 0 bases, with 9 bases between. Germline V CDR1 and CDR2: MNHNY, SVGAGI (reference sequence). CDR3 amino acids: CASSYSRGPSNQPQHF. In DNA form, the CDR3 reads TGTGCCAGCAGTTACTCTAGGGGTCCTAGCAATCAGCCCCAGCATTTT.

This clone was found once. The CDR3 region is CASSRNELAYNEQFF. The CDR3 DNA sequence: TGTGCCAGCAGCCGGAACGAACTAGCCTACAATGAGCAGTTCTTC. The chain employs TRBV14 and TRBJ2-1; D possibly corresponds to TRBD2 (5 bases). Germline values: CDR1 SGHDN, CDR2 FVKESK. This CDR3 is built from 15 residues. The V end lost 4 bases, the J end lost 2 bases, and 12 bases lay between the germline ends.

V is TRBV29-1 and J is TRBJ1-2; 10 bases agree with TRBD1. This CDR3 spans 16 amino acids. Germline CDR1 is SQVTM and CDR2 is ANQGSEA. Trimming removed 4 bases from V and 0 bases from J; junction bases left unmatched: 8. CDR3 nucleotide sequence: TGCAGCGTTGGGTCGCGGACAGGGGGATCTAACTATGGCTACACCTTC. This sequence encodes CSVGSRTGGSNYGYTF.

The V gene is TRBV7-2, the J gene TRBJ1-2; 8 bases map to TRBD1. Germline V CDR1 and CDR2: SGHTA, FQGNSA. The CDR3 contains 15 residues. Trimming at V came to 3 bases and at J to 1 base, leaving 4 bases not matched to a gene. DNA of the CDR3: TGTGCCAGCAGCTTTCTGACAGGGGATAACTATGGCTACACCTTC. Translated, it gives CASSFLTGDNYGYTF.

This clone has just a few counts. The chain combines TRBV6-1 with TRBJ1-5; tentatively, D is TRBD1 (5 bases). Trimming shortened V by 4 bases and J by 1 base, and 5 bases separated the two germline ends. Per germline, CDR1 MNHNS and CDR2 SASEGT. The CDR3 has 13 residues. CDR3: CASSGQSNQPQHF. In DNA, the CDR3 is TGTGCCAGCAGTGGACAGAGCAATCAGCCCCAGCATTTT.

This chain connects TRBV19 to TRBJ2-2; the D is unclear. Trimming took 6 bases from V and 2 from J, leaving 7 bases between them. Germline V CDR1 and CDR2: LNHDA, SQIVND (reference sequence). This CDR3 region has 13 residues. The CDR3 DNA follows: TGTGCCAGTAGGGCATCTAACACCGGGGAGCTGTTTTTT. The encoded protein is CASRASNTGELFF.

Remarks on this clone: One end of the junction does not line up with germline, which may come from a read error. V usage is TRBV4-3 and J usage is TRBJ1-6; 10 bases line up with TRBD1. Per germline, CDR1 LGHNA and CDR2 YSLEER. The CDR3 consists of 18 residues. The CDR3 DNA is TGCGCCACCAGCCAAGCGACCTTCGGGACAGGGGCGTATTCACCCCTCCACTTT. This translates into CATSQATFGTGAYSPLHF.

This clone was seen more than once but under ten times. The V gene is TRBV18, the J gene TRBJ2-1; TRBD2 might be the D (5 bases). Trimming shortened V by 2 bases and J by 8 bases, and 7 bases separated the two germline ends. CDR1 and CDR2 from the germline V gene are KGHSH and LQKENI. The CDR3 totals 12 residues. The CDR3 nucleotides are TGTGCCAGCTCACCAACCGGGGATGAGCAGTTCTTC. Its translation: CASSPTGDEQFF.

This clone was found once. This chain connects TRBV4-2 to TRBJ2-1; possibly TRBD1 for D (5 bases). Between the trimmed V and J ends, which lost 0 bases and 6 bases, there was a span of 15 bases. Germline V lookup: CDR1 LGHNA, CDR2 YNFKEQ. The CDR3 totals 16 residues. CDR3 sequence (DNA): TGTGCCAGCAGCCAAGACATGCCAAGACAGTCCAATGAGCAGTTCTTC. Amino acid sequence: CASSQDMPRQSNEQFF.